This T cell receptor beta chain was recovered during a study of neoadjuvant anti-PD-1 for oral cavity cancer. Turning to the study itself: Non-progressing patients received a fourth nivolumab dose near day 43, then surgery on days 50-56.

Regarding this clone: Its antigen remains unknown.

Data came from immunoSEQ multiplex PCR; TCRdb stores just in-frame clones and leaves some out. The repertoire holds around 9,700 clones, with more than 45% as singletons. The CDR3 totals 14 residues. Germline CDR1 reads MNHEY; CDR2 reads SVGAGI. The V gene lost 2 bases and the J gene lost 4 bases, with 11 bases spanning the gap. Stage II-IVA oral cavity squamous cell carcinoma was new and untreated by systemic or radiation therapy. Patients had HPV-negative, locally advanced oral cavity squamous cell carcinoma. Study-wide points: With a few patients per group, TCR findings need larger cohorts.

This sequence joins TRBV6-5 and TRBJ1-2; D unresolved. This receptor was taken from a person aged 35 to 85 with oral cavity squamous cell carcinoma. This specimen was tumor tissue, taken before nivolumab (anti-PD-1) treatment. CDR3 DNA sequence: TGTGCCAGCAGTTACGGACCCAACAGCTATGGCTACACCTTC. Its protein product is CASSYGPNSYGYTF.